These 10 T cell receptor beta chains came from one sample sequenced in a study of regulatory T cells in long-lasting Graves disease. Time point noted: newly diagnosed GD, antithyroid drugs for less than 3 months. The TCR library was made from RNA extracted from PBMCs. Building the TCR beta libraries relied on iRepertoire HTBI primers, and CDR3 regions underwent Arm-PCR. From the multiplex PCR reads, TCRdb called clonotypes with MiXCR, one entry per CDR3 protein. Seen here are 300,000 to 400,000 distinct CDR3 sequences, roughly 18% observed once, and the top ten hold about two fifths. Sequences were derived from peripheral blood mononuclear cells (PBMCs), sampled at new diagnosis, from a patient treated with antithyroid drugs. These receptors were obtained from a female donor with Graves disease.

A few counts support this clonotype. The chain combines TRBV7-6 with TRBJ2-5; D is unclear. Germline V gene data show CDR1 as SGHVS and CDR2 as FNYEAQ. The V end lost 4 bases, the J end lost 7 bases, and 13 bases lay between the germline ends. The CDR3 spans 13 residues. The CDR3: CASSSPQFGTQYF. The CDR3 bases are TGTGCCAGCAGCTCCCCCCAGTTTGGGACCCAGTACTTC.

This clonotype came up many times. This chain joins TRBV6-2 or TRBV6-3 and TRBJ2-5, with TRBD2 identical over 7 bases. The junction had 6 bases not matched to a gene; V was cut back by 0 bases and J by 5 bases. Germline assignment: CDR1 MNHEY and CDR2 SVGEGT. This CDR3 region has 15 residues. This CDR3 is CASSYSNEGGETQYF. The CDR3 nucleotides read TGTGCCAGCAGTTACTCGAATGAGGGAGGGGAGACCCAGTACTTC.

This clonotype was picked up many times. The V call is TRBV10-2, the J call TRBJ2-7, with D perhaps TRBD1 (6 bases). Germline V gives CDR1 WSHSY, CDR2 SAAADI. Trimming removed 2 bases at V and 3 bases at J, with 26 bases between. The CDR3 spans 19 residues. CDR3 DNA: TGCGCCAGCAGTGAGCGGACAGCAGTCCACACTATAGTATACTACGAGCAGTACTTC. It translates to CASSERTAVHTIVYYEQYF.

The chain uses TRBV2 and TRBJ2-5; 13 bases are shared with TRBD2. The V gene's germline CDR1 is SNHLY and CDR2 FYNNEI. The CDR3 spans 16 residues. Trimming took 3 bases from V and 2 from J; bases not matched to a gene: 3. The CDR3 sequence: CASSEGLAGRQETQYF. In DNA, the CDR3 is TGTGCCAGCAGTGAGGGACTAGCGGGACGACAAGAGACCCAGTACTTC. Full variable domain (rest looked up from reference TRBV2 and TRBJ2-5): EPEVTQTPSHQVTQMGQEVILRCVPISNHLYFYWYRQILGQKVEFLVSFYNNEISEKSEIFDDQFSVERPDGSNFTLKIRSTKLEDSAMYFCASSEGLAGRQETQYFGPGTRLLVL.

The count of this clonotype is one. The gene calls are TRBV6-4 and TRBJ2-1, with D tentatively TRBD1 or TRBD2 (6 bases each). CDR3 length: 16 residues. The germline V gene has CDR1 MRHNA and CDR2 SNTAGT. V was pared by 0 bases and J by 0 bases, with 9 bases between. CDR3 nucleotide sequence: TGTGCCAGCAGTGACTCAGGGGGGAGCTCCTACAATGAGCAGTTCTTC. Translation: CASSDSGGSSYNEQFF.

This clonotype turned up a few times. This chain connects TRBV7-9 to TRBJ2-3, with no clear D. Germline CDR1 SEHNR, CDR2 FQNEAQ (reference sequence). The CDR3 covers 15 residues. V lost 2 bases, J lost 0 bases, and 9 bases lay in between. This CDR3 reads CASSLTRSSTDTQYF. CDR3 in DNA: TGTGCCAGCAGCTTAACTCGATCTAGCACAGATACGCAGTATTTT.

This clonotype was picked up many times. The rearrangement joins TRBV7-9 to TRBJ1-1, with D maybe TRBD1 (5 bases). Per the germline V gene, CDR1 is SEHNR and CDR2 is FQNEAQ (reference sequence). This CDR3 contains 13 residues. V was pared by 6 bases and J by 1 base, with 9 bases between. CDR3 sequence reads: CASRGGENTEAFF. The CDR3 DNA reads TGTGCCAGCAGGGGGGGAGAGAACACTGAAGCTTTCTTT.

This clonotype was found many times. The chain employs TRBV28 and TRBJ2-3; 7 bases map to TRBD1. Trimming removed 4 bases from V and 2 bases from J; junction bases left unmatched: 15. The CDR3 totals 18 residues. In germline, CDR1 is MDHEN, CDR2 SYDVKM. The CDR3: CASSSWTGKGRTTDTQYF. In DNA, the CDR3 is TGTGCCAGCAGTTCATGGACAGGAAAAGGGAGAACCACAGATACGCAGTATTTT.

This sequence joins TRBV3-1 and TRBJ1-6; the match to TRBD1 covers 7 bases. CDR1 and CDR2 from the germline V gene are LGHDT and YNNKEL (reference sequence). This CDR3 is 15 amino acids long. With V trimmed by 1 base and J by 10 bases, 7 bases remained unmatched. The DNA of the CDR3 is TGTGCCAGCAGCCAAGCCCCAGGGGGTAGCTCACCCCTCCACTTT. This codes for CASSQAPGGSSPLHF.

There are many counts of this clonotype. V is TRBV28 and J is TRBJ2-1; 10 positions match TRBD2. Germline V gene lookup returns CDR1 MDHEN and CDR2 SYDVKM. The CDR3 runs 16 residues. V was pared by 7 bases and J by 5 bases, with 11 bases of the junction left unmatched. DNA of the CDR3: TGTGCCAGCACCCCTCCACTAGCGGGGAAGGACAATGAGCAGTTCTTC. This codes for CASTPPLAGKDNEQFF. Together with reference TRBV28 and TRBJ2-1, the CDR3 gives the full variable domain: DVKVTQSSRYLVKRTGEKVFLECVQDMDHENMFWYRQDPGLGLRLIYFSYDVKMKEKGDIPEGYSVSREKKERFSLILESASTNQTSMYLCASTPPLAGKDNEQFFGPGTRLTVL.